This is a list of T cell receptor beta chains from one sample in a study of cytomegalovirus exposure and HLA in healthy donors. Using immunoSEQ multiplex PCR, the repertoire was profiled, and TCRdb retains in-frame clones only, with some absent. The profile covers 65,000 or so clones, with 60% to 80% appearing a single time and 3% taken by the ten largest. The sample taken for sequencing was PBMCs. The receptors here all came from a girl aged 10-17 years in good health and CMV-seropositive. CDR3s include the opening cysteine and the closing phenylalanine or tryptophan. D genes are given only for firm matches. The size entry is marked missing in some rows and otherwise reads once, few, many or a size class.

J,size,D,V,DNA,CDR3
TRBJ2-2,.,TRBD1,TRBV18,TGTGCCAGCTCACGAAGACAGGGGAACACCGGGGAGCTGTTTTTT,CASSRRQGNTGELFF
TRBJ2-1,few,TRBD2,TRBV10-3,TGTGCCATCAGTGAGTCAAAACATAGCGGGGGGCCACAGGAGCAGTTCTTC,CAISESKHSGGPQEQFF
TRBJ2-7,.,.,TRBV29-1,TGCAGCGTCCTAGACAGGACCTACGAGCAGTACTTC,CSVLDRTYEQYF
TRBJ1-4,few,.,TRBV7-8,TGTGCCAGCAGCTTACTCCGGAGGGGACTTAATGAAAAACTGTTTTTT,CASSLLRRGLNEKLFF
TRBJ2-7,.,.,TRBV6-5,TGTGCCAGCAGTTACAAGGGGGAGCGGACCTACGAGCAGTACTTC,CASSYKGERTYEQYF
TRBJ1-6,.,TRBD1,TRBV11-2,TGTGCCAGCAGCTCGGACAGGGGGGGACCCCTCCACTTT,CASSSDRGGPLHF
TRBJ2-7,.,.,TRBV2,TGTGCCAGCAGTGTGGGGGCGGTTAACGAGCAGTACTTC,CASSVGAVNEQYF
TRBJ1-6,.,TRBD1,TRBV28,TGTGCCAGCAGTTTAGAACCGACAGGGAATTCACCCCTCCACTTT,CASSLEPTGNSPLHF
TRBJ1-2,.,.,TRBV6-5,TGTGCCAGCAGTCGGACAGAAAACTATGGCTACACCTTC,CASSRTENYGYTF
TRBJ1-5,.,TRBD1,TRBV9,TGTGCCAGCAGCCCAGGGGGGCAGGGGGGTCAGCCCCAGCATTTT,CASSPGGQGGQPQHF
TRBJ1-4,.,TRBD1,TRBV7-9,TGTGCCAGCAGTCGTTCGAGGGACAGGGCGAATGAAAAACTGTTTTTT,CASSRSRDRANEKLFF
TRBJ1-4,.,.,TRBV6-5,TGTGCCAGCAGTTCCCGGGGAGGGGTTGCAAAACTGTTTTTT,CASSSRGGVAKLFF
TRBJ2-7,.,.,TRBV5-6,TGTGCCAGCAGCCCCAGGGGTTCCTACGAGCAGTACTTC,CASSPRGSYEQYF
TRBJ1-1,.,TRBD1,TRBV12-5,TGTGCTAGTAGCATACCGGGACAGGGGGATTCTGAAGCTTTCTTT,CASSIPGQGDSEAFF